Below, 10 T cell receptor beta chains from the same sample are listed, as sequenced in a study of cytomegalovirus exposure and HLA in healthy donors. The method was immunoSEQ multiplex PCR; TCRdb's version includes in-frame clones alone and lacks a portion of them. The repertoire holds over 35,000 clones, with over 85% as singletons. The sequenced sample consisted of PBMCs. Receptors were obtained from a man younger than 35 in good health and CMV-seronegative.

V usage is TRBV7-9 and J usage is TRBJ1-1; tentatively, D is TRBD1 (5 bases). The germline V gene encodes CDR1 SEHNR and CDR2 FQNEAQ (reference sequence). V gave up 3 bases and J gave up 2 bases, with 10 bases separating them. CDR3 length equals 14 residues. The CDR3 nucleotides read TGTGCCAGCAGCTTCTCAGGGACTAACACTGAAGCTTTCTTT. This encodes CASSFSGTNTEAFF.

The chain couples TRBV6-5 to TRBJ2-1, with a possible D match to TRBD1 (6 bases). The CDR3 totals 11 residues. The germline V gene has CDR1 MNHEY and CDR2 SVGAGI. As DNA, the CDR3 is TGTGCTGCAGGGGACCCCAATGAGCAGTTCTTC. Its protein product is CAAGDPNEQFF.

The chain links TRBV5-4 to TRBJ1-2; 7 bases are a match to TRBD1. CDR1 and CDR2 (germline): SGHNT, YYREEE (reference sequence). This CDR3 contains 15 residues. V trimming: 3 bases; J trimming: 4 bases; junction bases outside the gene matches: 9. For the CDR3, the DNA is TGTGCCAGCAGCTCCCCGACAGGGTCTGGCTATGGCTACACCTTC. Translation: CASSSPTGSGYGYTF. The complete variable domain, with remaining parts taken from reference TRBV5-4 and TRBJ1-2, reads ETGVTQSPTHLIKTRGQQVTLRCSSQSGHNTVSWYQQALGQGPQFIFQYYREEENGRGNFPPRFSGLQFPNYSSELNVNALELDDSALYLCASSSPTGSGYGYTFGSGTRLTVV.

The CDR3 DNA follows: TGTGCCAGCAGCCTAGAAAGTAGCGGCTCCGAGCAGTACTTC. Its protein is CASSLESSGSEQYF. V gene TRBV7-6 combines with J gene TRBJ2-7; maybe TRBD2 (6 bases). The CDR3 is 14 amino acids. Germline V lookup: CDR1 SGHVS, CDR2 FNYEAQ. The V gene lost 5 bases and the J gene lost 6 bases, with 17 bases spanning the gap.

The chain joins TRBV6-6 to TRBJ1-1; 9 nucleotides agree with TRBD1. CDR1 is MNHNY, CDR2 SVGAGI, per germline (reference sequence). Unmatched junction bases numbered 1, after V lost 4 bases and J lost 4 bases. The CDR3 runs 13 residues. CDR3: CASSSTGGTEAFF. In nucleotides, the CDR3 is TGTGCCAGCAGTTCGACAGGGGGCACTGAAGCTTTCTTT.

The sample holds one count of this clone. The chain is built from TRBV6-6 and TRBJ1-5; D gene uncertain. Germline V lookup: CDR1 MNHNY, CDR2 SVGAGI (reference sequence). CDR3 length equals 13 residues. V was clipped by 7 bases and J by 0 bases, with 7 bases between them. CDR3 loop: CASTTHSNQPQHF. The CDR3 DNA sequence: TGTGCCAGCACCACACATAGCAATCAGCCCCAGCATTTT.

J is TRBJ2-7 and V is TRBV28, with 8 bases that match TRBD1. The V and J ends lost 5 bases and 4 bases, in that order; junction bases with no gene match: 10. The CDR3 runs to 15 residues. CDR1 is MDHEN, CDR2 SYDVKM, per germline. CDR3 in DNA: TGTGCCAGCAGTGGGTACGACAGGGGAAGTTACGAGCAGTACTTC. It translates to CASSGYDRGSYEQYF.

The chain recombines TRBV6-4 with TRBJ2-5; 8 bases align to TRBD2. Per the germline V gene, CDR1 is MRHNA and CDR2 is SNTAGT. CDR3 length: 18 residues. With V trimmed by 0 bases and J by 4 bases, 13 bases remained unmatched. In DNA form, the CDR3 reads TGTGCCAGCAGTGACTCGATGCAACGGGGGGGCAGGGGAGAGACCCAGTACTTC. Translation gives CASSDSMQRGGRGETQYF.

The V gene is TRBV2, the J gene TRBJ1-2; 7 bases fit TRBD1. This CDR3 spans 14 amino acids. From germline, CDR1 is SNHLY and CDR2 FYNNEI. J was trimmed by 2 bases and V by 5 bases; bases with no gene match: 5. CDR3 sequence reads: CASSRDSVNYGYTF. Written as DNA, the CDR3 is TGTGCCAGCAGTAGGGACAGCGTGAACTATGGCTACACCTTC.

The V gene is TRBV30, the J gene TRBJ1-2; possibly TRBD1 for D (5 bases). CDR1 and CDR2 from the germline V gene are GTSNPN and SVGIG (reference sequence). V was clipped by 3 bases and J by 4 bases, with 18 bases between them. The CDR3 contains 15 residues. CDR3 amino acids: CAWRGGWGVGYGYTF. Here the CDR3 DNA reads TGTGCCTGGAGGGGTGGGTGGGGCGTCGGCTATGGCTACACCTTC.